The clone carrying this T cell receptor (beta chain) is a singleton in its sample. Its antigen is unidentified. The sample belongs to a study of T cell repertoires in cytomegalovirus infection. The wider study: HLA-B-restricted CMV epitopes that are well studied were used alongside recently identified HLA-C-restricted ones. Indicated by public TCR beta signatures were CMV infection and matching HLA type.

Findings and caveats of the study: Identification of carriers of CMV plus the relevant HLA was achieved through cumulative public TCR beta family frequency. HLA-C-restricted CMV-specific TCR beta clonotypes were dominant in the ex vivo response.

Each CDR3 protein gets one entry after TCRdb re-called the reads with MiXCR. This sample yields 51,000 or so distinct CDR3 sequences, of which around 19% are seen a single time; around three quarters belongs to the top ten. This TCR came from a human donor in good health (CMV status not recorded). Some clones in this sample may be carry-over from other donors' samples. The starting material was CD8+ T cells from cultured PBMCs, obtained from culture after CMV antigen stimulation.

CDR3 region: CASSQGHSTYEQYF. DNA for the CDR3: TGCGCCAGCAGCCAAGGACACAGTACCTACGAGCAGTACTTC. This sequence joins TRBV4-1 and TRBJ2-7; D is undetermined. There are 14 residues in the CDR3. V lost 1 base to trimming and J lost 2 bases, with 9 bases between them. Germline loops: CDR1 MGHRA, CDR2 YSYEKL.